This T cell receptor beta chain was identified during a study of blood T cells in healthy people across ages (dated by TCRdb to about 2015). In terms of the full investigation: Template switching captured roughly one uniquely barcoded TCR beta cDNA molecule per two T cells in model experiments. Using deep sequencing normalized with unique cDNA molecular identifiers, the study measured how TCR beta repertoire diversity changes with age. Donors were grouped into four age groups: young (average roughly 16 years), middle-aged (roughly 37), aged (approximately 58) and long-lived (about 90). For two donors (one aged 18 to 29 and one aged 80 or older), the study analyzed two additional independent replicas of 1 million unique cDNA reads from the same blood draw.

Comments on this clonotype: Its antigen remains unidentified. There are no base qualities to consult, and no much larger clone falls within one base.

What the authors observed across the whole study: As age increased, observed TCR beta diversity per million T cells dropped in a roughly linear way, and a significant reduction was already evident by age about 36. Donor CMV infection status was unknown, potentially confounding age-related changes in expanded clonotypes. A strong correlation was found between observed TCR beta diversity and the percentage of naive T cells measured by flow cytometry. Total diversity estimates from one million sequenced T cells were considered lower bounds and underestimates. The long-lived group showed more naive CD4+ T cells, fewer expanded clones and increased TCR diversity than the aged group, suggesting age selection. Because profiling used bulk unsorted PBMCs, naive and antigen-experienced compartments could not be compared conclusively.

Systemically healthy Caucasian individuals from Russia, 35 to 50 in total and aged about 6 to 95 years, were included as donors. Approximately 9 milliliters of peripheral blood were collected from each donor into EDTA-treated Vacutainer tubes. Ficoll-Paque density-gradient centrifugation was used to isolate PBMCs, with at least 6 million per sample. Trizol reagent was used to extract total RNA from the PBMCs, yielding at least 5.5 micrograms per sample. For every donor, an aliquot of PBMCs went through flow cytometry to measure the percentages of naive CD45RAhigh/CD27high T cells. The V and J ends are trimmed by 6 bases and 5 bases, leaving 16 bases between them. Including the terminal cysteine and phenylalanine, the CDR3 comprises 14 residues. Left in the record is the CDR3 DNA by itself, 42 bases read in frame from the first base. Libraries were constructed by 5' RACE. These reads were obtained on an Illumina HiSeq 2500. A second PCR of roughly 6 to 11 cycles was performed with a sample-barcoded 5' primer and a J-beta primer mix. Each TCR beta cDNA molecule received a unique molecular identifier from a template-switch 5' adaptor carrying 12 random nucleotides. Each sample yielded at least 2.5 million CDR3-containing paired-end reads. First-strand cDNA synthesis was performed from all RNA using the Mint cDNA synthesis kit, with priming by a TRBC-specific oligonucleotide. After uracil-DNA glycosylase treatment, a first 18-cycle PCR used universal primers M1SS and BC2_uni_R on all cDNA. In the source study's methods: For normalization, 1 million high-quality reads were randomly selected from each sample, with every read carrying a distinct molecular identifier. Reads sharing molecular identifiers were discarded rather than binned into consensus sequences. MiTCR, run with a Q25 quality threshold and the strictest error-elimination algorithm, handled CDR3 identification, clonotype clustering and error correction. A nonparametric unseen species model with Euler transformation was used to estimate a lower bound on total TCR beta diversity. TCRdb reprocessing: public reads trimmed at Q25 with fastp, clones called with MiXCR, in-frame beta chains kept. Every entry covers one CDR3 protein and lists the most common genes and DNA from its rows. TCRdb, not the authors, supplied the V and J calls. This sample comprises about 800,000 distinct CDR3 sequences, 25% of them detected only once. The ten biggest clones cover roughly 3.5% of the sample.

These sequences were also reported in another study, on T cells of mothers and their children. The second study, in turn, reports: Nine systemically healthy Caucasian individuals served as donors, namely three mothers together with their six children. cDNA synthesis used all of the extracted RNA, with around 1.6 ug of RNA in each 15 ul reaction. In the second PCR, sample barcodes and 2-4 random nucleotides were introduced via the M1S primer. Over 8.5 million TCR beta CDR3 reads came from each mother, compared with some 3 million reads from each child. In both related and unrelated pairs, thymic selection shapes the output of TCR recombination in a similar way, with inherited differences having only a minor effect. Normalized repertoire overlap was always found to be slightly, but never significantly, higher in related mother-child pairs than in unrelated mother-child pairs. No persistent microchimeric T cell clones were detected, at a sensitivity of roughly 99 clones per million clonotypes. To look for features that set related mother-child pairs apart from unrelated individuals, the researchers ran deep NGS to compare the TCR beta repertoires of mothers and children. On average, the children were roughly 10 +/- 4 years old, while the mothers were about 40 +/- 4 years old. After adapter ligation was performed with NEBNext reagents, the libraries were sequenced on an Illumina HiSeq 2000 with 100+100 nt paired-end reads. To prevent cross-contamination, the mother and child libraries were prepared one month apart and sequenced in separate runs. For each donor, between about 450,000 and 2,300,000 distinct TCR beta clonotypes were identified. Naive TCR beta clonotypes were estimated from low-frequency clonotypes matched to each donor's FACS-determined naive share, without sorting.

Source material: blood. This chain joins TRBV12-3 or TRBV12-4 to TRBJ2-5, with no confident D gene call. The TCR was taken from a boy younger than 18 in good health. The DNA reads as follows: TGTGCCAGCAGCCCGGACCGTAGCAGGGAGACCCAGTACTTC. Its amino acids are CASSPDRSRETQYF.